This T cell receptor beta chain was captured in a study of T cells after yellow fever vaccination. Turning to this clonotype: A much larger clone lies a single base off, so this may be a read error.

Via MiXCR, TCRdb re-called the 5' RACE reads, giving one row per CDR3 protein. Here the sample spans 250,000 or so distinct CDR3 sequences, 3.6% being singletons. The material sequenced was PBMCs, taken 15 days after the yellow fever booster vaccination. This TCR came from a man younger than 35 who received the YFV17D yellow fever vaccine.

CDR3 coding DNA: TGTGCCAGCAGCTTGGTCAGAACAGATACGAAGTATTTT. The encoded protein is CASSLVRTDTKYF. V is TRBV5-6 and J is TRBJ2-3; D is unclear. The CDR3 loop spans 13 amino acids. CDR1 and CDR2 from the germline V gene are SGHDT and YYEEEE.